The 31 T cell receptor beta chains given below trace back to one sample, sequenced in a study of T cells in Graves' hyperthyroidism and ophthalmopathy. RNA transcripts gave rise to amplified TCR beta CDR3 regions. Researchers ran a first-round RT-PCR on the TCR CDR3 using the HTBI primer set. TCRdb re-analysed the multiplex PCR reads in MiXCR, keeping a single row per CDR3 protein. This sample has a few hundred thousand distinct CDR3 sequences, with around 42% found just once. What was sequenced was peripheral blood or thyroid tissue (not recorded which). These receptors came from a woman under 30 with Graves' hyperthyroidism.

Many counts were recorded for this clonotype. This rearrangement joins TRBV24-1 to TRBJ2-2; D remains ambiguous. This CDR3 contains 15 residues. V lost 6 bases to trimming and J lost 0 bases, with 10 bases between them. Germline assignment: CDR1 KGHDR and CDR2 SFDVKD. CDR3 DNA sequence: TGTGCCACCAGTTCAACGGCTCCGAACACCGGGGAGCTGTTTTTT. Translated, it gives CATSSTAPNTGELFF.

There are a few counts of this clonotype. V usage is TRBV25-1 and J usage is TRBJ2-3; tentative D call: TRBD2 (5 bases). Germline V gene data show CDR1 as MGHDK and CDR2 as SYGVNS. Trimming took off 4 bases at V and 2 bases at J, with 16 bases between the two ends. CDR3 length equals 16 residues. The CDR3 spells CASSALTGRDTDTQYF. The CDR3 DNA sequence: TGTGCCAGCAGTGCCCTCACGGGGAGAGACACAGATACGCAGTATTTT.

The V gene is TRBV7-3, the J gene TRBJ2-7; the D is unclear. Germline values: CDR1 SGHTA, CDR2 FQGTGA. The CDR3 is made up of 14 amino acids. Trimming removed 0 bases at V and 2 bases at J, with 8 bases between. This chain's CDR3 is CASSLTPQAYEQYF. The CDR3 DNA reads as TGTGCCAGCAGCTTAACGCCTCAGGCCTACGAGCAGTACTTC.

In this sample, this clonotype turned up many times. The chain has TRBV9 and TRBJ1-1; 7 bases are shared with TRBD1. Germline CDR1 is SGDLS and CDR2 is YYNGEE. This CDR3 is built from 13 residues. With V trimmed by 2 bases and J by 4 bases, 2 bases remained unmatched. CDR3 coding DNA: TGTGCCAGCAGCGTCGACAGGGCCACTGAAGCTTTCTTT. Translated: CASSVDRATEAFF.

This clonotype was picked up many times. This sequence joins TRBV7-8 and TRBJ1-3, with D possibly being TRBD1 (6 bases). The CDR3 covers 17 residues. Trimming pared 5 bases from V and 0 bases from J, leaving 17 bases between. Per the germline V gene, CDR1 is SGHVS and CDR2 is FQNEAQ. CDR3: CASSAGTTRFSGNTIYF. The CDR3 nucleotides read TGTGCCAGCAGCGCCGGGACAACCCGATTCTCTGGAAACACCATATATTTT.

In its sample, this clonotype was seen many times. This chain connects TRBV7-2 to TRBJ2-7; D possibly corresponds to TRBD2 (6 bases). CDR1 SGHTA and CDR2 FQGNSA come from the germline V gene. The length of the CDR3 is 19 residues. V dropped 5 bases and J dropped 2 bases, with 28 bases sitting between them. The CDR3, as DNA: TGTGCCAGCAGCCCTCGGATTTGGGTCCGAGCGGGTTCAACCTACGAGCAGTACTTC. Translating gives CASSPRIWVRAGSTYEQYF.

J is TRBJ2-7 and V is TRBV12-3 or TRBV12-4, with TRBD2 matching over 15 bases. This CDR3 is built from 16 residues. Losses at the gene ends were 4 bases for V and 2 bases for J; bases not matched to a gene: 3. In DNA form, the CDR3 reads TGTGCCAGCAGTTCGGGACTAGCGGGAGGACCCTACGAGCAGTACTTC. Translated, it gives CASSSGLAGGPYEQYF.

This chain connects TRBV10-3 to TRBJ2-2; 8 nucleotides align to TRBD2. V gave up 10 bases and J gave up 3 bases; unmatched junction bases: 10. The CDR3 has 15 residues. Germline CDR1 ENHRY, CDR2 SYGVKD. Here the CDR3 reads CATTAGEGDTGELFF. In nucleotides, the CDR3 is TGTGCCACCACAGCGGGAGAGGGCGACACCGGGGAGCTGTTTTTT.

This clonotype was observed many times. The CDR3 is CASSPLRSPLHF. CDR3 coding DNA: TGTGCCAGCAGCCCCTTACGGTCACCCCTCCACTTT. The chain is built from TRBV27 and TRBJ1-6; D remains ambiguous. V dropped 6 bases and J dropped 10 bases, with 10 bases sitting between them. CDR1 and CDR2 from the germline V gene are MNHEY and SMNVEV (reference sequence). This CDR3 spans 12 amino acids.

The table lists this clonotype with many counts. This sequence joins TRBV2 and TRBJ1-1; no clear D. V was trimmed by 7 bases and J by 1 base, leaving 10 bases between them. The CDR3 loop spans 13 amino acids. From germline, CDR1 is SNHLY and CDR2 FYNNEI. The CDR3 protein is CASMGYGNTEAFF. The DNA of the CDR3 is TGTGCCAGCATGGGGTACGGGAACACTGAAGCTTTCTTT.

On this clonotype: Given a much more abundant clone one base away, this may be a read error. This chain links TRBV20-1 with TRBJ1-2; 7 bases agree with TRBD1. J lost 1 base, V lost 5 bases, and 10 bases had no gene match. This CDR3 is built from 15 residues. Germline CDR1 DFQATT, CDR2 SNEGSKA (reference sequence). CDR3 residues: CSAGGAGGGNYGYTF. The DNA for the CDR3 is TGCAGTGCTGGAGGGGCAGGGGGAGGTAACTATGGCTACACCTTC.

Many counts were recorded for this clonotype. The chain has TRBV6-5 and TRBJ2-7; the match to TRBD2 covers 11 bases. The length of the CDR3 is 17 residues. From germline, CDR1 is MNHEY and CDR2 SVGAGI. Losses at the gene ends were 0 bases for V and 6 bases for J; bases not matched to a gene: 10. The CDR3, as DNA: TGTGCCAGCAGTTACTCATGGTTAGCGGGAGGGCCTCGCGAGCAGTACTTC. It translates to CASSYSWLAGGPREQYF.

There are many counts of this clonotype. The chain employs TRBV20-1 and TRBJ1-1, with no clear D. Between the trimmed V and J ends, which lost 0 bases and 0 bases, there was a span of 8 bases. In germline, CDR1 is DFQATT, CDR2 SNEGSKA (reference sequence). This CDR3 region has 14 residues. The CDR3 DNA reads as TGCAGTGCTAGAGAGCGTAAGATGAACACTGAAGCTTTCTTT. Translating gives CSARERKMNTEAFF.

This clonotype appeared a single time. The chain combines TRBV7-9 with TRBJ2-5; D is possibly TRBD2 (5 bases). The CDR3 has 14 residues. Trimming left V 5 bases short and J 11 bases short, with 21 bases between. Germline assignment: CDR1 SEHNR and CDR2 FQNEAQ (reference sequence). CDR3 sequence reads: CASSLPRDLKEQYF. CDR3 bases: TGTGCCAGCAGCCTCCCTCGGGATCTCAAGGAGCAGTACTTC.

The gene calls are TRBV5-1 and TRBJ2-5; D perhaps matches TRBD2 (5 bases). From germline, CDR1 is SGHRS and CDR2 YFSETQ. CDR3 size: 15 residues. With 2 bases removed from V and 3 bases from J, the gap between germline ends came to 14 bases. In nucleotides, the CDR3 is TGCGCCAGCAGCTTCGGGCGGGTGCGGGAAGAGACCCAGTACTTC. Its translation is CASSFGRVREETQYF.

This chain connects TRBV2 to TRBJ2-7; 10 positions agree with TRBD2. The CDR3 has 16 residues. Germline V lookup: CDR1 SNHLY, CDR2 FYNNEI. The V gene end was trimmed by 3 bases and the J gene end by 5 bases; junction bases not matched to a gene: 10. DNA of the CDR3: TGTGCCAGCAGTGAGAATCAACTAGCGGGAACCGACGAGCAGTACTTC. It translates to CASSENQLAGTDEQYF.

The chain has TRBV29-1 and TRBJ1-4; 9 bases agree with TRBD1. Germline V gene lookup returns CDR1 SQVTM and CDR2 ANQGSEA. The length of the CDR3 is 12 residues. Losses at the gene ends were 5 bases for V and 13 bases for J; bases not matched to a gene: 8. The CDR3 sequence is CSVTGGAGRLFF. In nucleotides, the CDR3 is TGCAGCGTTACAGGGGGCGCGGGTAGACTGTTTTTT.

This clonotype occurred many times. This rearrangement joins TRBV2 to TRBJ1-1; D possibly corresponds to TRBD1 (5 bases). The CDR3 is 15 amino acids. Trimming took 2 bases from V and 4 from J, leaving 14 bases between them. Germline V gene data show CDR1 as SNHLY and CDR2 as FYNNEI. The CDR3 DNA is TGTGCCAGCAGTGAAAACCAGGGTCCTGGCACTGAAGCTTTCTTT. Protein sequence: CASSENQGPGTEAFF.

This clonotype was found many times. The CDR3 region is CASSTSTGGVSIDYEQYF. The CDR3 region has the DNA TGCGCCAGCAGCACCTCGACAGGGGGCGTTTCTATTGACTACGAGCAGTACTTC. The chain couples TRBV5-1 to TRBJ2-7; TRBD1 matches 10 bases. The germline gives CDR1 SGHRS, CDR2 YFSETQ. The V segment lost 4 bases and the J segment 3 bases; nucleotides outside the gene matches: 16. There are 18 residues in the CDR3.

On this clonotype: A much more abundant neighbour one base away suggests this may be a read error. The chain joins TRBV29-1 to TRBJ2-3, with 8 bases that match TRBD1. The length of the CDR3 is 14 residues. The germline CDR1 and CDR2 sequences are SQVTM and ANQGSEA. The CDR3, as DNA: TGCAGCGTTGTAGCAGGGGTTGGGACAGGTACGCAGTATTTT. Encoded protein: CSVVAGVGTGTQYF.

With respect to this clonotype: This may arise from a read error, as a much more abundant clone is one base away. The rearrangement joins TRBV19 to TRBJ2-7; 9 bases map to TRBD2. CDR3 size: 14 residues. CDR1 LNHDA and CDR2 SQIVND come from the germline V gene (reference sequence). J lost 7 bases, V lost 4 bases, and 8 bases had no gene match. In DNA, the CDR3 is TGTGCCAGTAGTAGCCTAGCGGGATCGAATGAGCAGTACTTC. It encodes CASSSLAGSNEQYF.

Worth noting for this clonotype: It may be a read error: a sequence one base away is much more abundant. The chain carries TRBV5-6 and TRBJ2-7, with D maybe TRBD2 (5 bases). V lost 4 bases, J lost 2 bases, and 16 bases lay in between. The germline CDR1 and CDR2 sequences are SGHDT and YYEEEE. The CDR3 contains 15 residues. The CDR3 bases are TGTGCCAGCAGCCAAGCGCTAGCTGTGACCTACGAGCAGTACTTC. Its protein is CASSQALAVTYEQYF.

This chain connects TRBV7-9 to TRBJ2-7; 9 positions match TRBD1. Germline V gene data show CDR1 as SEHNR and CDR2 as FQNEAQ (reference sequence). V gave up 0 bases and J gave up 1 base; unmatched junction bases: 7. This CDR3 is built from 17 residues. Here the CDR3 DNA reads TGTGCCAGCAGCTTAGCTCCCACAGGGGGCAAATCCTACGAGCAGTACTTC. Its protein is CASSLAPTGGKSYEQYF.

This clonotype has at least ten counts. The chain employs TRBV7-9 and TRBJ1-4; possibly TRBD1 for D (6 bases). Trimming stripped 3 bases from V and 5 bases from J, with 10 bases between. CDR1 is SEHNR and CDR2 is FQNEAQ in the germline V gene (reference sequence). CDR3 length: 14 amino acids. CDR3 DNA: TGTGCCAGCAGCTTTACAGGGATGAATGAAAAACTGTTTTTT. It translates to CASSFTGMNEKLFF.

This chain connects TRBV20-1 to TRBJ2-7; 10 nucleotides line up with TRBD2. Trimming took 5 bases from V and 6 from J; bases not matched to a gene: 7. Germline CDR1 and CDR2: DFQATT and SNEGSKA (reference sequence). The CDR3 runs to 13 residues. For the CDR3, the DNA is TGCAGTGCTGGCCTAGCGGGAGAGGTCGAGCAGTACTTC. This translates into CSAGLAGEVEQYF.

The DNA of the CDR3 is TGCAGTGCTAGTAATAGGCGCGTCCCAAAAAGCACAGATACGCAGTATTTT. This translates into CSASNRRVPKSTDTQYF. The chain couples TRBV20-1 to TRBJ2-3; no firm D call. V gave up 3 bases and J gave up 0 bases, with 19 bases separating them. CDR1 and CDR2 (germline): DFQATT, SNEGSKA (reference sequence). The CDR3 covers 17 residues.

At least ten counts were recorded for this clonotype. The rearrangement uses TRBV5-5 and TRBJ2-7; D not resolved. V was cut by 3 bases and J by 2 bases, with 15 bases left in between. The CDR3 runs 15 residues. The V gene's germline CDR1 is SGHKS and CDR2 YYEKEE (reference sequence). CDR3 coding DNA: TGTGCCAGCAGCTACGACTTCGGATGGCCCTACGAGCAGTACTTC. Its protein product is CASSYDFGWPYEQYF.

This clonotype was detected many times. The chain has TRBV12-3 or TRBV12-4 and TRBJ1-4; tentative D call: TRBD1 (5 bases). V was clipped by 3 bases and J by 8 bases, with 13 bases between them. The CDR3 loop spans 14 amino acids. CDR3: CASSFQGQSEKLFF. The DNA for the CDR3 is TGTGCCAGCAGTTTTCAGGGTCAAAGCGAAAAACTGTTTTTT.

This clonotype has a count of ten or more. The chain uses TRBV6-5 and TRBJ2-7; D gene unclear. The CDR3 totals 13 residues. The V gene's germline CDR1 is MNHEY and CDR2 SVGAGI. V lost 2 bases and J 7 bases, leaving 12 bases between the germline ends. CDR3 residues: CASSYPPFGEQYF. The CDR3 nucleotides read TGTGCCAGCAGTTACCCCCCTTTCGGGGAGCAGTACTTC.

About this clonotype itself: The CDR3 ends on some other residue instead of the conserved phenylalanine or tryptophan, so this is likely a read error. The limits of the CDR3 on the DNA are not certain, so only TCRdb's listed CDR3 is given. The chain has TRBV9 and TRBJ1-5; TRBD1, as called in the table, went unchecked against the DNA. Germline V gives CDR1 SGDLS, CDR2 YYNGEE. 8 amino acids form the CDR3, both terminal residues included. This CDR3 reads CASSVGGV.

V gene TRBV7-3 combines with J gene TRBJ1-6; D possibly corresponds to TRBD1 (6 bases). The germline CDR1 and CDR2 sequences are SGHTA and FQGTGA. V shed 5 bases and J shed 9 bases, with 17 bases lying between them. CDR3 length: 15 residues. CDR3 nucleotides: TGTGCCAGCAGCATAGTGGGGCAGGGGTTTTCACCCCTCCACTTT. Residues: CASSIVGQGFSPLHF.